This T cell receptor (beta chain) was obtained from a study of T-cell memory formation after mild COVID-19 (dated by TCRdb to about 2021). As for the study more broadly: Most TCR sequence clusters were specific to one of the two donors. In two donors, T-cell clones that expanded and contracted after mild COVID-19 were tracked by sequencing TCRalpha and TCRbeta repertoires over time. Two young, previously healthy adult volunteers made up the cohort, one male and one female. What the work shows at the level of the full study, not this receptor alone: The detection of some responding clones in pre-infection memory suggests that pre-existing cross-reactive memory T cells joined the SARS-CoV-2 response. SARS-CoV-2 specificity of the second-wave clones peaking on day 37 was not confirmed. The study covered only a couple of mild cases, and larger cohorts including severe cases with pre-infection samples were considered necessary. Contracting CD4+ clones turned up mainly in the CM and EM memory subsets, whereas EMRA was where CD8+ clones were enriched. From day 15 to 85, contracting clones showed balanced CD4/CD8 phenotypes, whereas a second wave of clones that expanded from day 15 to 37 leaned towards CD4+.

About this clonotype: Its antigen remains unidentified. Per-base quality was not reported, and no clone a single base away is much larger than it.

PBMCs were isolated by Ficoll-Paque density gradient centrifugation. The sequencer listed for this sample is Illumina NovaSeq 6000. TCRalpha and TCRbeta cDNA libraries were constructed by 5'RACE with constant-segment primers, with sample barcodes and unique molecular identifiers being introduced. Trizol reagent was used to extract RNA from every sample. The libraries were amplified in two PCR steps, and the second step added a second sample barcode and Illumina TruSeq adapters. Sequencing of the libraries was done on an Illumina NovaSeq, producing 2 x 150 bp paired-end reads. As for how the authors treated the data: With migec v1.2.7, reads were demultiplexed and then collapsed into UMI-guided consensus sequences. Using mixcr v2.1.11, UMI consensuses were aligned to TRA and TRB V and J templates and then assembled into clonotypes. A clonotype was counted as expanded or contracted only if both edgeR and NoisET called the change significant, with noise models trained on biological replicates. For edgeR calls, the cutoffs were a false discovery rate-adjusted p below 0.01 and a log2 fold-change threshold of 1. As an exploratory analysis of dynamics, max-normalized trajectories of the 1000 most abundant clonotypes were examined with PCA combined with hierarchical clustering. The CD4 or CD8 phenotype of responding clones was assigned using the separately sequenced CD4+ and CD8+ repertoires. The public reads were run again by TCRdb, first through fastp at Q25 and then through MiXCR, and only productive beta chains were kept. All rows with the same CDR3 protein become a single entry with the most common DNA and genes. TCRdb's processing, not the authors', yielded these V and J calls. This sample comprises 300,000 or so distinct CDR3 sequences, 15% to 20% of them detected only once. Approximately 25% of the sample is in the top ten clones.

The clonotype comes from a man aged 18-30 years who had mild COVID-19 (a few samples of this study predate the infection). The sample titles of this study are shuffled in the database, so cell type and time point are left out; the donor was told from shared clones. Source material: PBMCs or a T cell subset sorted from them (not recorded which).

The CDR3 sequence is CASSPTVKNTEAFF. The sequence in DNA is TGCGCCAGCAGCCCGACGGTGAAGAACACTGAAGCTTTCTTT. The chain is made from TRBV10-2 and TRBJ1-1, with the D gene uncertain. Trimming takes 6 bases from V and 1 base from J, and the germline ends sit 12 bases apart. From the cysteine up to the phenylalanine, the CDR3 has a length of 14 residues. CDR3 DNA is the only sequence kept; it has 42 bases, read in frame from the first base. CDR1 and CDR2, per the germline V gene, are WSHSY and SAAADI.